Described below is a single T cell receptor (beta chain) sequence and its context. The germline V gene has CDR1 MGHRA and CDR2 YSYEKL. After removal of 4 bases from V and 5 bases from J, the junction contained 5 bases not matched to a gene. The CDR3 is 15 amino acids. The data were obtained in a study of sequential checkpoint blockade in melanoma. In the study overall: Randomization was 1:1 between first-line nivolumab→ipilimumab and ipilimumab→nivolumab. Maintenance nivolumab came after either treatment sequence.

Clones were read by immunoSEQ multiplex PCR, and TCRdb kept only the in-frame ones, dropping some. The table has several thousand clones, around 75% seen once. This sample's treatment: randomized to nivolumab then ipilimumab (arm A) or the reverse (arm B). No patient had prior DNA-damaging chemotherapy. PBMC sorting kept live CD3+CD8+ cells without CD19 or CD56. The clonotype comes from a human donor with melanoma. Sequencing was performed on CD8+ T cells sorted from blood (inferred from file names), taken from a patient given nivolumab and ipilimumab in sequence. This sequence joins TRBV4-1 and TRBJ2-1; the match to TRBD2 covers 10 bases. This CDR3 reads CASSPGLAPNNEQFF. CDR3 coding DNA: TGCGCCAGCAGCCCGGGACTAGCGCCTAACAATGAGCAGTTCTTC.